This T cell receptor beta chain was sequenced during a study of blood T cell repertoires in COVID-19. In the study overall: COVID-19 samples, acute and convalescent, were from the United States, Italy and Spain. T cells, B-cell-depleted T cells, or PBMCs supplied cDNA or gDNA.

Authors' methods: Using reference gene primer amplification, nucleated cell counts were estimated. TCRdb's copy holds only in-frame clones and misses some; the assay was immunoSEQ multiplex PCR. The DNA was the basis for D and trimming; V, J and clone size are from that table. Of some 260,000 clones in the sample, 60% to 75% were seen once. This clone appeared once. The CDR3 loop spans 13 amino acids. Germline V CDR1 and CDR2: SGHNT, YYREEE (reference sequence). Trimming pared 4 bases from V and 2 bases from J, leaving 9 bases between. Sequencing was carried out using peripheral blood. V usage is TRBV5-4 and J usage is TRBJ1-2, with D uncertain. This receptor was obtained from a woman older than 75 with acute or convalescent COVID-19. CDR3: CASSGGINYGYTF. Here the CDR3 DNA reads TGTGCCAGCAGCGGCGGGATCAACTATGGCTACACCTTC.